The 28 T cell receptor beta chains below all came from one sample that was sequenced in a study of T cell responses to AZD1222 COVID-19 vaccine. Profiled with immunoSEQ multiplex PCR; TCRdb holds only in-frame clones, not every one. The table includes around 99,000 clones, over 75% detected once. Sample: peripheral blood, taken 28 days after the second AZD1222 dose. Receptors originate from an adult who received the AZD1222 COVID-19 vaccine.

This clone was seen only a few times. The V call is TRBV6-2 or TRBV6-3, the J call TRBJ1-5; D is perhaps TRBD1 (5 bases). Trimming removed 6 bases at V and 4 bases at J, with 19 bases between. The germline gives CDR1 MNHEY, CDR2 SVGEGT. The CDR3 is 16 residues long. The CDR3 nucleotides are TGTGCCAGCAGCCCAATGACCCAGACAGCGAATCAGCCCCAGCATTTT. Translation gives CASSPMTQTANQPQHF.

The chain is built from TRBV2 and TRBJ1-1, with a possible D match to TRBD1 (6 bases). The CDR3 totals 12 residues. Germline V gene sequence: CDR1 SNHLY, CDR2 FYNNEI. Deletions cut 10 bases from V and 11 bases from J, with 20 bases between. The CDR3 protein is CATGTINIRAFF. CDR3 DNA: TGTGCCACCGGGACAATCAACATACGTGCTTTCTTT.

The chain uses TRBV14 and TRBJ2-1, with D possibly TRBD1 on 6 matching bases. The germline V and J ends were trimmed by 1 base and 5 bases, with 9 bases remaining between them. The CDR3 totals 14 residues. CDR1 and CDR2 from the germline V gene are SGHDN and FVKESK. The CDR3 spells CASSQGGPNNEQFF. Written as DNA, the CDR3 is TGTGCCAGCAGCCAAGGGGGGCCGAACAATGAGCAGTTCTTC. Based on the CDR3 plus reference TRBV14 and TRBJ2-1, the full variable domain is EAGVTQFPSHSVIEKGQTVTLRCDPISGHDNLYWYRRVMGKEIKFLLHFVKESKQDESGMPNNRFLAERTGGTYSTLKVQPAELEDSGVYFCASSQGGPNNEQFFGPGTRLTVL.

This sequence joins TRBV21-1 and TRBJ2-3; the table's D call, TRBD2, has no DNA check behind it. TRBV21-1 is a recognized pseudogene. The CDR3 length is 14 residues. CDR3: CAILVREAGDTQYF. CDR3 DNA: TGTGCCATCCTCGTGCGGGAGGCTGGAGATACGCAGTATTTT.

The V and J genes are TRBV3-1 (or the pseudogene TRBV3-2) and TRBJ1-2; 7 bases are shared with TRBD1. The CDR3 contains 15 residues. With V trimmed by 1 base and J by 4 bases, 6 bases remained unmatched. Germline assignment: CDR1 LGHDT and CDR2 YNNKEL (reference sequence). In nucleotides, the CDR3 is TGTGCCAGCAGCCAAGGGACAGGTAGTAGCTATGGCTACACCTTC. Translated, it gives CASSQGTGSSYGYTF.

This clone has a single count. The chain is built from TRBV7-2 and TRBJ2-3, with a possible D match to TRBD2 (6 bases). CDR1 is SGHTA and CDR2 is FQGNSA in the germline V gene. The CDR3 sequence is 15 residues long. V lost 5 bases and J lost 4, with 16 bases in between. The CDR3 coding sequence is TGTGCCAGCAGCCCGTGGGGAGGAAACGCAGATACGCAGTATTTT. This sequence encodes CASSPWGGNADTQYF.

This chain connects TRBV7-2 to TRBJ2-7; no firm D call. Trimming stripped 2 bases from V and 2 bases from J, with 10 bases between. Germline-derived CDR1 and CDR2 are SGHTA and FQGNSA. The CDR3 length is 14 residues. The CDR3 is CASSLSLTPYEQYF. The CDR3 nucleotides are TGTGCCAGCAGCTTAAGTCTGACCCCCTACGAGCAGTACTTC.

The chain links TRBV5-4 to TRBJ2-2; 8 nucleotides match TRBD2. This CDR3 contains 16 residues. Germline CDR1 and CDR2: SGHNT and YYREEE (reference sequence). V was clipped by 4 bases and J by 8 bases; unmatched bases: 13. CDR3 sequence: CASSRGGPLASGELFF. The CDR3 DNA follows: TGTGCCAGCAGCCGGGGGGGCCCCCTGGCGTCGGGGGAGCTGTTTTTT.

The chain combines TRBV10-3 with TRBJ2-2; the match to TRBD2 covers 12 bases. Germline lookup yields CDR1 ENHRY and CDR2 SYGVKD. This CDR3 contains 17 residues. Losses at the gene ends were 6 bases for V and 1 base for J; bases not matched to a gene: 6. The CDR3 reads CAIRRELAGGNTGELFF. The CDR3 DNA is TGTGCCATCAGAAGAGAACTAGCGGGAGGGAACACCGGGGAGCTGTTTTTT.

V is TRBV11-2 and J is TRBJ1-2, with a possible D match to TRBD1 (5 bases). Germline CDR1 reads SGHAT; CDR2 reads FQNNGV. The CDR3 is made up of 14 amino acids. The V end was cut by 1 base, the J end by 5 bases, with 11 bases between. In DNA, the CDR3 is TGTGCCAGCAGCTTAGTTGGGCAGGGTTATGGCTACACCTTC. This encodes CASSLVGQGYGYTF.

The V and J genes are TRBV30 and TRBJ2-7, with a possible D match to TRBD2 (6 bases). This CDR3 comprises 13 residues. Trimming removed 0 bases at V and 1 base at J, with 7 bases between. Germline CDR1 is GTSNPN and CDR2 is SVGIG (reference sequence). In DNA, the CDR3 is TGTGCCTGGAGTGTAGGGAGGTCCTACGAGCAGTACTTC. Residues: CAWSVGRSYEQYF.

The chain couples TRBV7-8 to TRBJ1-5, with D perhaps TRBD1 (5 bases). CDR1 and CDR2 from the germline V gene are SGHVS and FQNEAQ. The V end lost 0 bases, the J end lost 4 bases, and 10 bases lay between the germline ends. The CDR3 spans 15 residues. DNA of the CDR3: TGTGCCAGCAGCTTAGCAATAGGGGTGAATCAGCCCCAGCATTTT. It is translated as CASSLAIGVNQPQHF.

V usage is TRBV10-3 and J usage is TRBJ1-5, with D possibly matching TRBD1 (5 bases). Germline lookup yields CDR1 ENHRY and CDR2 SYGVKD. The CDR3 is made up of 15 amino acids. V lost 4 bases and J lost 8, with 18 bases in between. CDR3 sequence: CAISAHSGGQEPQHF. The CDR3, as DNA: TGTGCCATCAGTGCCCACTCGGGGGGTCAAGAGCCCCAGCATTTT.

The chain uses TRBV4-1 and TRBJ1-5; tentative D call: TRBD1 (5 bases). V was cut by 1 base and J by 3 bases, with 13 bases left in between. Germline V gives CDR1 MGHRA, CDR2 YSYEKL. The CDR3 is made up of 16 amino acids. The CDR3 sequence is CASSQVYTGNNQPQHF. The CDR3 DNA follows: TGCGCCAGCAGCCAAGTTTATACAGGCAACAATCAGCCCCAGCATTTT.

J is TRBJ2-5 and V is TRBV23-1; a weak D match, TRBD2 (5 bases). TRBV23-1 is sorted into the ORF group, with uncertain function. The ends were cut back, 2 bases at V and 4 bases at J, with 11 bases in the middle. This CDR3 contains 14 residues. CDR3 sequence: CASSQGGLGETQYF. Written as DNA, the CDR3 is TGCGCCAGCAGTCAAGGCGGGTTAGGAGAGACCCAGTACTTC.

V usage is TRBV7-9 and J usage is TRBJ1-6; the D is unclear. The CDR3 spans 12 residues. The germline gives CDR1 SEHNR, CDR2 FQNEAQ (reference sequence). V was trimmed by 2 bases and J by 11 bases, leaving 7 bases between them. This chain's CDR3 is CASSLSSAPLHF. Here the CDR3 DNA reads TGTGCCAGCAGCTTAAGCTCGGCACCCCTCCACTTT. Full variable domain (missing parts from reference TRBV7-9 and TRBJ1-6): DTGVSQNPRHKITKRGQNVTFRCDPISEHNRLYWYRQTLGQGPEFLTYFQNEAQLEKSRLLSDRFSAERPKGSFSTLEIQRTEQGDSAMYLCASSLSSAPLHFGNGTRLTVT.

The J gene is TRBJ2-2, the V gene TRBV3-1 (or the pseudogene TRBV3-2); 9 bases match TRBD2. The CDR3 consists of 14 residues. Germline V lookup: CDR1 LGHDT, CDR2 YNNKEL (reference sequence). The trim removed 4 bases at V and 4 bases at J, leaving 1 base unmatched. The CDR3 loop is CASSLSGSTGELFF. The DNA of the CDR3 is TGTGCCAGCAGCCTTAGCGGGAGCACCGGGGAGCTGTTTTTT.

V is TRBV4-1 and J is TRBJ1-4, with D unresolved. Trimming took 4 bases from V and 0 from J, leaving 15 bases between them. The CDR3 extends over 17 amino acids. The germline V gene encodes CDR1 MGHRA and CDR2 YSYEKL. CDR3: CASSLKGQAATNEKLFF. The CDR3 DNA is TGCGCCAGCAGCCTCAAGGGCCAGGCTGCAACTAATGAAAAACTGTTTTTT.

The rearrangement links TRBV4-2 to TRBJ2-5; D is undetermined. Trimming left V 4 bases short and J 1 base short, with 19 bases between. Germline CDR1 LGHNA, CDR2 YNFKEQ. The CDR3 runs 17 residues. DNA for the CDR3: TGTGCCAGCAGCCCTGGATTTGAAGGTACTTCCCAAGAGACCCAGTACTTC. This gives the protein CASSPGFEGTSQETQYF.

This clone was detected only once. The chain has TRBV5-1 and TRBJ1-2, with D tentatively TRBD1 (6 bases). V was clipped by 4 bases and J by 3 bases, with 19 bases between them. Germline V gene data show CDR1 as SGHRS and CDR2 as YFSETQ. CDR3 length equals 16 residues. CDR3 residues: CASSPGTLKSHYGYTF. The CDR3 region has the DNA TGCGCCAGCAGCCCCGGGACACTCAAGTCGCACTATGGCTACACCTTC.

The CDR3 DNA reads as TGTGCCAGCACCCCTAGTGGCCTGAGGGGCATTCAGTACTTC. Translation gives CASTPSGLRGIQYF. The rearrangement links TRBV6-2 or TRBV6-3 to TRBJ2-4, with D perhaps matching TRBD1 or TRBD2 (5 bases each). The CDR3 has 14 residues. Deletions cut 7 bases from V and 9 bases from J, with 19 bases between. The V gene's germline CDR1 is MNHEY and CDR2 SVGEGT.

Concerning this clone: No DNA is shown, since the ends of the CDR3 on it are uncertain; the CDR3 is the one TCRdb lists. This chain joins TRBV14 and TRBJ2-5; the table calls TRBD2, which could not be checked here. The CDR3 length is 15 residues, termini included. Germline V gene data show CDR1 as SGHDN and CDR2 as FVKESK. The CDR3 sequence is CASSFGPGYQETQYF.

This chain connects TRBV6-5 to TRBJ1-1; 10 bases align to TRBD1. The trim removed 6 bases at V and 12 bases at J, leaving 7 bases unmatched. CDR1 and CDR2 from the germline V gene are MNHEY and SVGAGI. CDR3 size: 12 residues. CDR3 sequence: CASSKRTGGPFF. CDR3 bases: TGTGCCAGCAGCAAAAGGACAGGGGGGCCTTTCTTT.

The genes are TRBV5-8 and TRBJ1-1, with D maybe TRBD1 (5 bases). The germline V gene encodes CDR1 SGHTS and CDR2 YDEGEE. V was cut by 4 bases and J by 6 bases, with 16 bases left in between. The CDR3 is 14 residues long. In DNA form, the CDR3 reads TGTGCCAGCAGCGAAGGGACGGCTATTTCTGAAGCTTTCTTT. It yields the protein CASSEGTAISEAFF.

This chain uses TRBV7-9 with TRBJ2-1; TRBD1 aligns across 8 bases. The CDR3 has 15 amino acids. V gave up 7 bases and J gave up 6 bases; unmatched junction bases: 11. The germline V gene has CDR1 SEHNR and CDR2 FQNEAQ (reference sequence). Here the CDR3 reads CASIRSWDRLNEQFF. CDR3 DNA: TGTGCCAGCATCCGATCCTGGGACAGGCTCAATGAGCAGTTCTTC.

This chain links TRBV5-1 with TRBJ1-2; D gene ambiguous. The germline CDR1 and CDR2 sequences are SGHRS and YFSETQ. The germline V and J ends were trimmed by 2 bases and 0 bases, with 11 bases remaining between them. The CDR3 has 15 residues. The CDR3 sequence is CASSFDPAANYGYTF. The CDR3 region has the DNA TGCGCCAGCAGCTTTGACCCGGCTGCTAACTATGGCTACACCTTC. Based on the CDR3 plus reference TRBV5-1 and TRBJ1-2, the full variable domain is KAGVTQTPRYLIKTRGQQVTLSCSPISGHRSVSWYQQTPGQGLQFLFEYFSETQRNKGNFPGRFSGRQFSNSRSEMNVSTLELGDSALYLCASSFDPAANYGYTFGSGTRLTVV.

CDR3 in DNA: TGTGCCAGCTCACCCCGAGATAGGCTTCTCGAAGCTTTCTTT. Protein product: CASSPRDRLLEAFF. The genes are TRBV18 and TRBJ1-1, with no clear D. CDR1 and CDR2 from the germline V gene are KGHSH and LQKENI. The CDR3 is 14 amino acids. Trimming left V 3 bases short and J 8 bases short, with 16 bases between. Full variable domain (remainder filled in from reference TRBV18 and TRBJ1-1): NAGVMQNPRHLVRRRGQEARLRCSPMKGHSHVYWYRQLPEEGLKFMVYLQKENIIDESGMPKERFSAEFPKEGPSILRIQQVVRGDSAAYFCASSPRDRLLEAFFGQGTRLTVV.

This chain links TRBV7-8 with TRBJ1-1, with D possibly matching TRBD1 (5 bases). Per germline, CDR1 SGHVS and CDR2 FQNEAQ. This CDR3 has 13 residues. V lost 3 bases and J lost 4, with 9 bases in between. DNA of the CDR3: TGTGCCAGCAGCTTTAGGGGAGGCACTGAAGCTTTCTTT. Its translation: CASSFRGGTEAFF.